This T cell receptor (beta chain) is drawn from a study of blood T cells in healthy people across ages. V lost 3 bases to trimming and J lost 0 bases, with 12 bases between them. The germline gives CDR1 SEHNR, CDR2 FQNEAQ (reference sequence). The CDR3 is made up of 17 amino acids. The use of a sample-barcoded 5' primer and a J-beta primer mix characterized a second PCR of roughly 7 to 11 cycles. Each CDR3 protein is one row after TCRdb ran MiXCR on the 5' RACE reads. Here the sample spans approximately 830,000 distinct CDR3 sequences, around 62% being singletons. The clonotype comes from a man aged 25-40 years in good health. V and J are TRBV7-9 and TRBJ1-6; D is undetermined. Material for sequencing was blood. The CDR3 here is CASSLANGVSYNSPLHF. CDR3 coding DNA: TGTGCCAGCAGCTTGGCAAATGGGGTCTCCTATAATTCACCCCTCCACTTT.